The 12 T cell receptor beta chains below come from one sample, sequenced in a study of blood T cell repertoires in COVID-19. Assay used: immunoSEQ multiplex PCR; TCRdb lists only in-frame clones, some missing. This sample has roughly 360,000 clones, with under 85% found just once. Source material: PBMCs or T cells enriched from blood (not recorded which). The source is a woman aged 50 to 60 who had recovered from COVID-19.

The DNA of the CDR3 is TGTGCCAGCACTCGAGGACAGGGCCTGAACACTGAAGCTTTCTTT. It yields the protein CASTRGQGLNTEAFF. The rearrangement uses TRBV2 and TRBJ1-1, with 8 bases fitting TRBD1. After removal of 7 bases from V and 0 bases from J, the junction contained 7 bases not matched to a gene. The CDR3 is 15 amino acids. Germline V lookup: CDR1 SNHLY, CDR2 FYNNEI.

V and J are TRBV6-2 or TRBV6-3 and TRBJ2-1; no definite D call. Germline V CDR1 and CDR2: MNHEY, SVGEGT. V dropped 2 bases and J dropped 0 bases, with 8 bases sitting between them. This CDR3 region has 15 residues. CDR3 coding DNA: TGTGCCAGCAGTTACGAGATAAGCTCCTACAATGAGCAGTTCTTC. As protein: CASSYEISSYNEQFF.

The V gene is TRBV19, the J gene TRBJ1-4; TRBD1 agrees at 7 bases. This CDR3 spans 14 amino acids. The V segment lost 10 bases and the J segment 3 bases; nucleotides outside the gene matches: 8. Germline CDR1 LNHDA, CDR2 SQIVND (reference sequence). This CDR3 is CAISPGQSNEKLFF. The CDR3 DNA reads TGTGCCATTAGCCCGGGACAGTCTAATGAAAAACTGTTTTTT.

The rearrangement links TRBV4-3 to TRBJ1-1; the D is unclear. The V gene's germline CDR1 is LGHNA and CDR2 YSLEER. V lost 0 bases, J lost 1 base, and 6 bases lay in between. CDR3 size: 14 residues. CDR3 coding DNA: TGCGCCAGCAGCCAAGAGCCAGGGAACACTGAAGCTTTCTTT. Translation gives CASSQEPGNTEAFF.

CDR3: CASSEPRQGYEQYF. Written as DNA, the CDR3 is TGTGCCAGCAGTGAACCGAGGCAGGGCTACGAGCAGTACTTC. The chain couples TRBV2 to TRBJ2-7; possible D gene TRBD1, 5 bases. Germline assignment: CDR1 SNHLY and CDR2 FYNNEI. The ends were cut back, 2 bases at V and 3 bases at J, with 11 bases in the middle. This CDR3 comprises 14 residues.

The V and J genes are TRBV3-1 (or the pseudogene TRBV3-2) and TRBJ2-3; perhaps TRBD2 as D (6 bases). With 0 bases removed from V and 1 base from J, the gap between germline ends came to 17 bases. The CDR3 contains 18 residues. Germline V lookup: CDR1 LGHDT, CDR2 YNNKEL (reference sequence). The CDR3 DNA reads TGTGCCAGCAGCCAAGATTTTTCGCGGGGAAGGGGCACAGATACGCAGTATTTT. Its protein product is CASSQDFSRGRGTDTQYF.

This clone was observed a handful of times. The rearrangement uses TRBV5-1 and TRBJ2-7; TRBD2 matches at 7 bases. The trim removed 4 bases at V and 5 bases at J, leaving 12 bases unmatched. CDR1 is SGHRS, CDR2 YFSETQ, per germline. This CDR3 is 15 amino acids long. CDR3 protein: CASSTEAGPWDEQYF. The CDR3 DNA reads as TGCGCCAGCAGCACAGAAGCGGGACCCTGGGACGAGCAGTACTTC.

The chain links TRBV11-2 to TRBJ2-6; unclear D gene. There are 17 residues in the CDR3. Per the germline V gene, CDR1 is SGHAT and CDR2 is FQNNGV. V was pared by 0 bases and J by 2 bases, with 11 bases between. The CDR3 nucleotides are TGTGCCAGCAGCTTAGATAGAATCTCGACTGGGGCCAACGTCCTGACTTTC. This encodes CASSLDRISTGANVLTF.

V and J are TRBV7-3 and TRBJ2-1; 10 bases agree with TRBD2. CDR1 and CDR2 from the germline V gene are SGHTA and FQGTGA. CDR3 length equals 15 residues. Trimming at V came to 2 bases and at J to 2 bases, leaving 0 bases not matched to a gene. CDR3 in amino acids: CASSLGTSAYNEQFF. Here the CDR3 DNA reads TGTGCCAGCAGCTTAGGGACTAGCGCCTACAATGAGCAGTTCTTC.

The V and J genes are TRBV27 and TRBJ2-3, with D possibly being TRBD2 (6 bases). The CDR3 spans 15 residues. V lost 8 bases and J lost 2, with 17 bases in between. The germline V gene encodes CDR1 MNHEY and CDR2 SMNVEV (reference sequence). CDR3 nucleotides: TGTGCCAGCGCTGGGTGGGGGAGGATCACAGATACGCAGTATTTT. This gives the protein CASAGWGRITDTQYF.

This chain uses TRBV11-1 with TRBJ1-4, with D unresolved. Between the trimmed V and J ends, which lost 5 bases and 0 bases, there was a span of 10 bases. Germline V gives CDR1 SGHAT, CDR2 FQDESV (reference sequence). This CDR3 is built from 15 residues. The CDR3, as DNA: TGTGCCAGCAGCCCTTCCCCGGCAACTAATGAAAAACTGTTTTTT. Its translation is CASSPSPATNEKLFF.

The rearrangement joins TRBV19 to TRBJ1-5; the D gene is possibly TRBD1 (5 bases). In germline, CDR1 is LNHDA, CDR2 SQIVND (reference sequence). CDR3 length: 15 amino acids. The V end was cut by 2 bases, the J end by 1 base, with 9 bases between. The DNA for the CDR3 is TGTGCCAGTAGTATAAATGCAGGGAGCAATCAGCCCCAGCATTTT. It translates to CASSINAGSNQPQHF.